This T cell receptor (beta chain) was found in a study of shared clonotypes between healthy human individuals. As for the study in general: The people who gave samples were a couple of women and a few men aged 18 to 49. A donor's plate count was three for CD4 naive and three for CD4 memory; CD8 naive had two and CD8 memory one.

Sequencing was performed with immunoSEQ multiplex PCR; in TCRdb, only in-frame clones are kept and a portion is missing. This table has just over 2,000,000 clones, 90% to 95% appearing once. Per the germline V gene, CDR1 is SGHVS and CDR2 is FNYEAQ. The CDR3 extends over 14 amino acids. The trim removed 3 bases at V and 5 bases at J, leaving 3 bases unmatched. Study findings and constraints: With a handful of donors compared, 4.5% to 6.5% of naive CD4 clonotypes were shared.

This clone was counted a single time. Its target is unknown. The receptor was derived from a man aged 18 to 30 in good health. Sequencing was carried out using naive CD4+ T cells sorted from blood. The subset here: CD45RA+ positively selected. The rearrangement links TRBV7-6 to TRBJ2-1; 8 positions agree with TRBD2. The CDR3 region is CASSFRLANNEQFF. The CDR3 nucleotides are TGTGCCAGCAGCTTCAGACTAGCGAACAATGAGCAGTTCTTC. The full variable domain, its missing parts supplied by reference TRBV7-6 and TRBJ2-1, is GAGVSQSPRYKVTKRGQDVALRCDPISGHVSLYWYRQALGQGPEFLTYFNYEAQQDKSGLPNDRFSAERPEGSISTLTIQRTEQRDSAMYRCASSFRLANNEQFFGPGTRLTVL.